The present T cell receptor beta chain was sequenced within a study of cytomegalovirus exposure and HLA in healthy donors. General study points: The authors listed approximately 150 TCR beta chains as cytomegalovirus-associated. Three chains tied to CMV proved CMV antigen-specific in vitro.

TCRdb keeps only in-frame clones here, not all; method: immunoSEQ multiplex PCR. The sample shows some 170,000 clones, around nine tenths of them seen only once. As to this clone: Its cognate antigen is unknown.

Donors were drawn from the 120-subject validation cohort, separate from the roughly 700-subject first cohort. Germline V gene data show CDR1 as MNHNY and CDR2 as SVGAGI (reference sequence). V was trimmed by 3 bases and J by 0 bases, leaving 11 bases between them. The CDR3 is 15 residues long. The sample taken for sequencing was PBMCs. The gene calls are TRBV6-6 and TRBJ1-1, with a possible D match to TRBD1 (5 bases). This receptor was obtained from a man aged 18 to 35 in good health and CMV-seropositive. Here the CDR3 DNA reads TGTGCCAGCAGTTATCAGGGATTAATGAACACTGAAGCTTTCTTT. Encoded protein: CASSYQGLMNTEAFF.